What follows is one T cell receptor beta chain and its context. Its cognate antigen is unknown. Each sample came from a Caucasian adult donor living in Nashville, Tennessee. Naive CD4+ cells were CD45RA-selected; the remaining cells were memory. Germline assignment: CDR1 SGHRS and CDR2 YFSETQ. J gave up 3 bases and V 3 bases, and 8 bases lay outside the gene matches. This CDR3 comprises 15 residues. This entry comes from a study of shared clonotypes between healthy human individuals. Across the study: CD8 memory received one plate per donor, CD8 naive two, CD4 memory three and CD4 naive three. Study-wide points: Non-shared clonotypes had lower generation probabilities than clonotypes shared by all four sorted-subset donors.

TCRdb's copy holds only in-frame clones and misses some; the assay was immunoSEQ multiplex PCR. The repertoire holds 2 million to 2.5 million clones, with nearly 97% as singletons. This chain uses TRBV5-1 with TRBJ1-1, with 7 bases lining up with TRBD1. Sequencing input: naive CD4+ T cells sorted from blood. The sample's subset: CD45RA+ positively selected. This TCR was recovered from a man aged 18 to 35 in good health. CDR3: CASSSQGGQDTEAFF. The CDR3 DNA follows: TGCGCCAGCAGCTCGCAGGGGGGGCAAGACACTGAAGCTTTCTTT.